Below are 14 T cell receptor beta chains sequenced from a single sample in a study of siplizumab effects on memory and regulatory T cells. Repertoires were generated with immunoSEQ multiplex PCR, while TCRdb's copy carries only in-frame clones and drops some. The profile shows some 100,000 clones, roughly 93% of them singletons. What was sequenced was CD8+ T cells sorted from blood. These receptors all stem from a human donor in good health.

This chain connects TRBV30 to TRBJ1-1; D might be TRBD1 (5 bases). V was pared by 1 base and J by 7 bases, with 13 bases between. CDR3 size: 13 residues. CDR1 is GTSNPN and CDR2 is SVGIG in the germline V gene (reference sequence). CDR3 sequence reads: CAWSDHPGDEAFF. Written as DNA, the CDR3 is TGTGCCTGGAGTGACCATCCGGGGGATGAAGCTTTCTTT.

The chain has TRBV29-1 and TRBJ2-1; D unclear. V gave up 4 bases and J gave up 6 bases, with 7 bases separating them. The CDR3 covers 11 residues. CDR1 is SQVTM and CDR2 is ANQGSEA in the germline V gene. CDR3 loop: CSVVWGNEQFF. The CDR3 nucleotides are TGCAGCGTTGTTTGGGGCAATGAGCAGTTCTTC.

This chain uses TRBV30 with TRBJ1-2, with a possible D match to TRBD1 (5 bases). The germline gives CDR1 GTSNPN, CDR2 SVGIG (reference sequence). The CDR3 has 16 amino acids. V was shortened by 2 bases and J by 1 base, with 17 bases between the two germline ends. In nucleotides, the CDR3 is TGTGCCTGGAGTCTGGGGGTGGGCAGCTTTAACTATGGCTACACCTTC. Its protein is CAWSLGVGSFNYGYTF.

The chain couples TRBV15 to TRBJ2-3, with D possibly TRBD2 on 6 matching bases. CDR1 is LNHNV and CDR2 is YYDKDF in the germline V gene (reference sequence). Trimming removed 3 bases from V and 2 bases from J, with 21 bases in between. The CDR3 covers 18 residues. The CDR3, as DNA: TGTGCCACCAGCAGTACCCGAAACGCGGGACTCGACACAGATACGCAGTATTTT. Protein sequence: CATSSTRNAGLDTDTQYF.

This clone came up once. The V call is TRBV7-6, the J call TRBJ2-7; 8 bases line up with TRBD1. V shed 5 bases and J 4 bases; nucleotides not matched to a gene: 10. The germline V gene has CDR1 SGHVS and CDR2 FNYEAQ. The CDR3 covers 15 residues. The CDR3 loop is CASSQGTGLDYEQYF. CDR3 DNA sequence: TGTGCCAGCAGCCAGGGGACAGGACTCGATTACGAGCAGTACTTC.

The chain's CDR3 is CASRQGTSDYNEQFF. Written as DNA, the CDR3 is TGTGCCAGCAGGCAAGGGACTAGCGATTACAATGAGCAGTTCTTC. This chain connects TRBV7-9 to TRBJ2-1; 10 nucleotides match TRBD2. This CDR3 is built from 15 residues. V lost 6 bases and J lost 4; bases outside the gene matches: 6. Germline V gives CDR1 SEHNR, CDR2 FQNEAQ (reference sequence).

CDR3 loop: CASSQEAGGAGEQYF. Written as DNA, the CDR3 is TGCGCCAGCAGCCAGGAAGCGGGAGGGGCTGGTGAGCAGTACTTC. The V and J genes are TRBV4-3 and TRBJ2-7, with 10 positions matching TRBD2. After removal of 3 bases from V and 7 bases from J, the junction contained 9 bases not matched to a gene. Germline V lookup: CDR1 LGHNA, CDR2 YSLEER. This CDR3 contains 15 residues.

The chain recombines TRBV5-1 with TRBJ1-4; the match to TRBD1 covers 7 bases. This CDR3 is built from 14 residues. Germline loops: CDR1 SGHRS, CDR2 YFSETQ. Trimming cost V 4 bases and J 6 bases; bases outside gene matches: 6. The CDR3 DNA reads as TGCGCCAGCAGCACCGGGACAGACGATGAAAAACTGTTTTTT. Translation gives CASSTGTDDEKLFF. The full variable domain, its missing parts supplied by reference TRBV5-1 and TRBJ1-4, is KAGVTQTPRYLIKTRGQQVTLSCSPISGHRSVSWYQQTPGQGLQFLFEYFSETQRNKGNFPGRFSGRQFSNSRSEMNVSTLELGDSALYLCASSTGTDDEKLFFGSGTQLSVL.

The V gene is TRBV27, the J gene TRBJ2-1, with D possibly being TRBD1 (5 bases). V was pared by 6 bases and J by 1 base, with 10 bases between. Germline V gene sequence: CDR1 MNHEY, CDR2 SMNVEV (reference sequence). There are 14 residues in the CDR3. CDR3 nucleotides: TGTGCCAGCAGCCGTCAGGGTTCCTACAATGAGCAGTTCTTC. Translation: CASSRQGSYNEQFF.

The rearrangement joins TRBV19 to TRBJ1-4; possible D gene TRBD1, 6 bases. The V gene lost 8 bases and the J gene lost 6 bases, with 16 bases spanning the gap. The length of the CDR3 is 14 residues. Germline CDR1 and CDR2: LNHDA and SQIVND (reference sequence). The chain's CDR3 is CASEYGGGHEKLFF. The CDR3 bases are TGTGCCAGTGAATACGGAGGGGGGCATGAAAAACTGTTTTTT.

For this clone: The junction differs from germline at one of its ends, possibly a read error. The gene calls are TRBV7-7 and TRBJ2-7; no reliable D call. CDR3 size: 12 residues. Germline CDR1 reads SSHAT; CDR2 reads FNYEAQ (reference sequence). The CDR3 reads CASSLVLYEQYF. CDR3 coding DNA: TGTGCTAGCAGCTTAGTCCTCTACGAGCAGTACTTC.

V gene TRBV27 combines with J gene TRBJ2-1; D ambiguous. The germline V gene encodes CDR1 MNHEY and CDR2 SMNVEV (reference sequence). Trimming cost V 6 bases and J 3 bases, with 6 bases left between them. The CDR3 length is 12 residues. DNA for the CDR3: TGTGCCAGCAGGCACCTCTACAATGAGCAGTTCTTC. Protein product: CASRHLYNEQFF.

CDR3 DNA: TGTGCCAGCAGCTATGGGGGATGGGGCGAGCAGTACTTC. It yields the protein CASSYGGWGEQYF. The chain links TRBV7-9 to TRBJ2-7; D is perhaps TRBD1 or TRBD2 (5 bases each). The V and J ends lost 4 bases and 6 bases respectively, with 13 bases between them. The CDR3 contains 13 residues. CDR1 is SEHNR, CDR2 FQNEAQ, per germline (reference sequence).

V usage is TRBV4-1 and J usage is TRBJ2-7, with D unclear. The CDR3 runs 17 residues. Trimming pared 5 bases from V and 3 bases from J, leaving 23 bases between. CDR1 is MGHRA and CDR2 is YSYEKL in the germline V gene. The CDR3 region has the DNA TGCGCCAGCAGCTCGTACGAGCAGGACCCCCCCTACTACGAGCAGTACTTC. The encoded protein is CASSSYEQDPPYYEQYF.